A selection of T cell receptor beta chains follows, all from one sample in a study of blood T cells in healthy people across ages. TCRdb re-analysed the 5' RACE reads in MiXCR, keeping a single row per CDR3 protein. The sample includes more than 1.4 million distinct CDR3 sequences, 42% of them seen just once. Input material: blood. Every receptor here comes from a woman aged 18-29 years in good health. Both conserved end residues are part of each CDR3. The D gene is left open where the match is weak. Some rows mark clone size as missing; the rest say once, few, many or name a class of expanded clone.

>-|-|TRBJ1-1|8|TRBV20-1
TGCAGTGCGGACGAAGCTTTCTTT
CSADEAFF
>few|-|TRBJ1-1|16|TRBV6-5
TGTGCCAGCAGTTACCGGGGTGGGGGAGGGAACACTGAAGCTTTCTTT
CASSYRGGGGNTEAFF
>-|-|TRBJ1-2|14|TRBV6-2/TRBV6-3
TGTGCCAGCAGGGAAGGGGGACAACAAAATGGCTACACCTTC
CASREGGQQNGYTF
>-|TRBD2|TRBJ2-1|15|TRBV4-2
TGTGCCAGCAAGCTCGGACTAGAACTCTACAATGAGCAGTTCTTC
CASKLGLELYNEQFF
>few|-|TRBJ1-1|13|TRBV2
TGTGCCAGCAGTGACTCCATGAACACTGAAGCTTTCTTT
CASSDSMNTEAFF
>-|-|TRBJ2-5|12|TRBV29-1
TGCAGCGTTGAAGTCAGTGCGAAGACCCAGTACTTC
CSVEVSAKTQYF
>few|TRBD1|TRBJ2-7|13|TRBV29-1
TGCAGCGTTGGGGACAGGGGCTCCTACGAGCAGTACTTC
CSVGDRGSYEQYF
>once|-|TRBJ1-1|14|TRBV27
TGTGCCAGCAGTTTTGGATCCCTCGCGGTTGAAGCTTTCTTT
CASSFGSLAVEAFF
>-|-|TRBJ1-5|13|TRBV6-1
TGTGCCAGCAAGGTCGGGTCCGATCAGCCCCAGCATTTT
CASKVGSDQPQHF
>-|-|TRBJ1-3|13|TRBV10-2
TGCGCCAGCACATCTTCCCCTGGAAACACCATATATTTT
CASTSSPGNTIYF
>few|-|TRBJ1-2|16|TRBV18
TGTGCCAGCTCACCAAATCGGGGGCAGATCGATTATGGCTACACCTTC
CASSPNRGQIDYGYTF
>-|-|TRBJ1-2|13|TRBV14
TGTGCCAGCAGCCAGGGCGCAGGGGATGGCTACACCTTC
CASSQGAGDGYTF
>-|TRBD1|TRBJ2-7|16|TRBV9
TGTGCCAGCAGCGTAGGCCCCGGCACAGGGGTTTACGAGCAGTACTTC
CASSVGPGTGVYEQYF
>-|-|TRBJ2-1|15|TRBV7-6
TGTGCCAGCAGCTTAGAGTGGGGGGTCATTAATGAGCAGTTCTTC
CASSLEWGVINEQFF
>-|-|TRBJ2-2|15|TRBV3-1
TGTGCCAGCAGCCCGGATGGCTGGGGGGCCGGGGAGCTGTTTTTT
CASSPDGWGAGELFF
>many|-|TRBJ2-7|14|TRBV6-5
TGTGCCAGCAGTTCCCCCGGAATCTCCTACGAGCAGTACTTC
CASSSPGISYEQYF
>-|-|TRBJ2-5|14|TRBV5-4
TGTGCCAGCAGTTCCAACAGCGGTGGAGAGACCCAGTACTTC
CASSSNSGGETQYF
>few|-|TRBJ2-1|13|TRBV7-2
TGTGCCAGCAGCATTGCTCACTACAATGAGCAGTTCTTC
CASSIAHYNEQFF
>few|TRBD1|TRBJ1-2|15|TRBV18
TGTGCCAGCTCATCCTCCGGGACAGGGAACTATGGCTACACCTTC
CASSSSGTGNYGYTF
>-|TRBD2|TRBJ2-1|16|TRBV4-1
TGCGCCAGCAGCCAAGCGGGGGGAGGGTCCTACAATGGGCAGTTCTTC
CASSQAGGGSYNGQFF
>few|TRBD1|TRBJ1-2|12|TRBV7-2
TGTGCCAGCAGCTGGCAGGGGGGGGGCTACACCTTC
CASSWQGGGYTF
>-|TRBD1|TRBJ2-7|14|TRBV28
TGTGCCAGCAGGGGCACAGGGGAGAAAAACGAGCAGTACTTC
CASRGTGEKNEQYF
>-|-|TRBJ2-7|15|TRBV2
TGTGCCAGCAGTGGTGGTATAGGGGCAGTCTACGAGCAGTACTTC
CASSGGIGAVYEQYF
>few|TRBD1|TRBJ2-3|16|TRBV6-6
TGTGCCAGCAGCCCAGTTGGACAGGGCGGGCCAGATACGCAGTATTTT
CASSPVGQGGPDTQYF
>-|TRBD1|TRBJ1-1|13|TRBV6-5
TGTGCCAGCAGTTACGGGACAGCGATTGAAGCTTTCTTT
CASSYGTAIEAFF
>-|TRBD1|TRBJ1-5|15|TRBV7-2
TGTGCCAGCAGTCCGAGACAGGGGGAAGGTCAGCCCCAGCATTTT
CASSPRQGEGQPQHF
>-|TRBD1|TRBJ2-7|15|TRBV12-3/TRBV12-4
TGTGCCAGCAGTTTTAGAGGACAGGGGGCCTACGAGCAGTACTTC
CASSFRGQGAYEQYF
>many|TRBD1|TRBJ1-2|14|TRBV6-1
TGTGCCAGCAGTTCTCGGACAGGGAATGGAGGCTACACCTTC
CASSSRTGNGGYTF
>once|TRBD2|TRBJ2-1|14|TRBV10-3
TGTGCCATCAGTGGGGGACTAGCGGAAGAGACCCAGTTCTTC
CAISGGLAEETQFF